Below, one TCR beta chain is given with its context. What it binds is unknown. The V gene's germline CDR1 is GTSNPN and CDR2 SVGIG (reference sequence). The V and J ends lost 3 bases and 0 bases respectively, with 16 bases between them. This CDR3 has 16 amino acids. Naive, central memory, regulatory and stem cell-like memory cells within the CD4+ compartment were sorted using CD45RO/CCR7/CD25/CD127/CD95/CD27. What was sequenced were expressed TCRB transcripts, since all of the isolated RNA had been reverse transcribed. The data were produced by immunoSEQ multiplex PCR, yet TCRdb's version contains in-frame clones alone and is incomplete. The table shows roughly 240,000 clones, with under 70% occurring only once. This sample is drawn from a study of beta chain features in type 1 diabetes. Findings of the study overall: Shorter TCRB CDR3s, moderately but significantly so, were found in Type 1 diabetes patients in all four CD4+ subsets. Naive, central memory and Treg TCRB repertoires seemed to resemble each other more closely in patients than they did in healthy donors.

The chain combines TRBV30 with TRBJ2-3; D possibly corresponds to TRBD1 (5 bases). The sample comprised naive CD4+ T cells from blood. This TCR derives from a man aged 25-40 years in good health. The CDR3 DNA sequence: TGTGCCTGGAGCCCAGGGCTGTCCGCTAGCACAGATACGCAGTATTTT. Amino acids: CAWSPGLSASTDTQYF.